These T cell receptor beta chains were read from a single sample in a study of cytomegalovirus exposure and HLA in healthy donors. TCRdb keeps only in-frame clones here, not all; method: immunoSEQ multiplex PCR. The sample carries tens of thousands of clones, about 83% recorded once. The sequenced sample was PBMCs. Every receptor here comes from a boy aged 5-17 years in good health and CMV-seronegative. CDR3s include the opening cysteine and the closing phenylalanine or tryptophan. Each record gives: clone size, J gene, V gene, D gene, CDR3 DNA, CDR3 protein. A D gene is named only where the DNA matches it firmly. Clone sizes are given selectively: once, few, many, or a class where the clone is expanded.

. TRBJ1-2 TRBV11-2 . TGTGCCAGCAGCTTAGACAGTATGAAATCCGGCTACACCTTC CASSLDSMKSGYTF
. TRBJ2-3 TRBV13 TRBD1 TGTGCCAGCAGCCAACAGGGGCCAGATACGCAGTATTTT CASSQQGPDTQYF
. TRBJ2-7 TRBV7-2 TRBD1 TGTGCCAGCAGCATCGGGACAGGGCGACAGTACGAGCAGTACTTC CASSIGTGRQYEQYF
. TRBJ2-1 TRBV5-8 . TGTGCCAGCAGCTTTCTTGAACTTCGGGTAAACAATGAGCAGTTCTTC CASSFLELRVNNEQFF
. TRBJ2-2 TRBV10-1 TRBD2 TGCGCCAGCAGTGAGTCGAGACTAGCGGGGGGGCTTGACACCGGGGAGCTGTTTTTT CASSESRLAGGLDTGELFF
. TRBJ1-2 TRBV19 TRBD1 TGTGCCAGTAGTGCAGGGACAGGGAACTATGGCTACACCTTC CASSAGTGNYGYTF
few TRBJ2-7 TRBV6-1 TRBD2 TGTGCCAGCAGGGAAGGATTCAGCGGGGGCTACGAGCAGTACTTC CASREGFSGGYEQYF
. TRBJ1-2 TRBV9 . TGTGCCAGCAGCGCGGGTCATCAAGAGATGGGCTACACCTTC CASSAGHQEMGYTF
. TRBJ2-7 TRBV4-2 . TGTGCCAGCAGCCAAGATCAGGGGAATCAAGAGCAGTACTTC CASSQDQGNQEQYF
. TRBJ2-6 TRBV30 . TGTGCCTGGGTACCTAGCTCTGGGGCCAACGTCCTGACTTTC CAWVPSSGANVLTF
few TRBJ1-4 TRBV6-5 . TGTGCCAGCAGCCCCGAACATGGTGATGAAAAACTGTTTTTT CASSPEHGDEKLFF
. TRBJ1-2 TRBV7-2 . TGTGCCAGCAGCTTACTAAGCGGTAGGGTCAATGGCTACACCTTC CASSLLSGRVNGYTF
. TRBJ1-4 TRBV15 . TGTGCCACCAGCAGAGATTCAAAGGGGGGGAATGAAAAACTATTTTTT CATSRDSKGGNEKLFF
. TRBJ1-5 TRBV30 . TGTGCCTGGAGTTTTCAGGGCGATCAGCCCCAGCATTTT CAWSFQGDQPQHF
. TRBJ2-3 TRBV18 TRBD2 TGTGCCAGCTCGCAAACCGGGACTAGGGGCACAGATACGCAGTATTTT CASSQTGTRGTDTQYF
. TRBJ1-6 TRBV19 TRBD1 TGTGCCAGTAGTGACGGACAGGGGGCTTATAATTCACCCCTCCACTTT CASSDGQGAYNSPLHF
. TRBJ2-5 TRBV6-4 TRBD1 TGTGCCAGCAGTGACTGGCCCCAGGGGGCAAAAGAGACCCAGTACTTC CASSDWPQGAKETQYF
. TRBJ2-2 TRBV29-1 TRBD1 TGCAGCGTTTCAAAAGGGTCAGGGGGCGCGACGGGGGAGCTGTTTTTT CSVSKGSGGATGELFF
. TRBJ1-3 TRBV12-5 . TGTGCTAGTGGTTTGCCGAAGACCGGGAACTCTGGAAACACCATATATTTT CASGLPKTGNSGNTIYF
once TRBJ2-1 TRBV6-4 . TGTGCCAGCAGCGGCGGAGAGCACAATGAGCAGTTCTTC CASSGGEHNEQFF
. TRBJ2-7 TRBV9 TRBD1 TGTGCCAGCAGCGTAAATTCGAGGGACAGGGACTACGAGCAGTACTTC CASSVNSRDRDYEQYF
. TRBJ2-7 TRBV6-5 TRBD1 TGTGCCAGCAGTTACTCAGGGGGCGCACCCTACGAGCAGTACTTC CASSYSGGAPYEQYF
. TRBJ1-5 TRBV6-1 . TGTGCCAGCAGCGATGGGACTCCATTACAGCCCCAGCATTTT CASSDGTPLQPQHF
once TRBJ2-1 TRBV7-3 TRBD1 TGTGCCAGCAGCCCGGGACAGGGGAACAATGAGCAGTTCTTC CASSPGQGNNEQFF
. TRBJ2-1 TRBV5-1 . TGCGCCAGCAGCGCCAGCGGAGAGCAGTTCTTC CASSASGEQFF
. TRBJ2-1 TRBV5-1 TRBD2 TGCGCCAGCAGCTACCCCTTGGGAGCGGGGGGGAACAATGAGCAGTTCTTC CASSYPLGAGGNNEQFF
few TRBJ2-3 TRBV5-4 . TGTGCCAGCAGCTTGGTAATGGATACGCAGTATTTT CASSLVMDTQYF
few TRBJ2-1 TRBV19 . TGTGCCAGTAGTAGGTGGGGGGGCCTCCACAATGAGCAGTTCTTC CASSRWGGLHNEQFF
. TRBJ1-1 TRBV29-1 TRBD1 TGCAGCGTGGGGACAGGGAACACTGAAGCTTTCTTT CSVGTGNTEAFF
. TRBJ2-5 TRBV29-1 . TGCAGCGTTGGAAGCCGGGGGGCCTTGGAGACCCAGTACTTC CSVGSRGALETQYF
once TRBJ1-5 TRBV6-5 TRBD1 TGTGCCAGCAGTCCGGACAGGGGCAATCAGCCCCAGCATTTT CASSPDRGNQPQHF
. TRBJ2-7 TRBV6-5 TRBD2 TGTGCCAGCACCCGAGCGGGGGGAAATTCCTACGAGCAGTACTTC CASTRAGGNSYEQYF
. TRBJ1-6 TRBV27 TRBD1 TGTGCCAGCAGTCACAGGGGTGATTCACCCCTCCACTTT CASSHRGDSPLHF
. TRBJ2-1 TRBV6-6 TRBD2 TGTGCCAGCAGTTCCGTAGCGGGGGTTTACAATGAGCAGTTCTTC CASSSVAGVYNEQFF